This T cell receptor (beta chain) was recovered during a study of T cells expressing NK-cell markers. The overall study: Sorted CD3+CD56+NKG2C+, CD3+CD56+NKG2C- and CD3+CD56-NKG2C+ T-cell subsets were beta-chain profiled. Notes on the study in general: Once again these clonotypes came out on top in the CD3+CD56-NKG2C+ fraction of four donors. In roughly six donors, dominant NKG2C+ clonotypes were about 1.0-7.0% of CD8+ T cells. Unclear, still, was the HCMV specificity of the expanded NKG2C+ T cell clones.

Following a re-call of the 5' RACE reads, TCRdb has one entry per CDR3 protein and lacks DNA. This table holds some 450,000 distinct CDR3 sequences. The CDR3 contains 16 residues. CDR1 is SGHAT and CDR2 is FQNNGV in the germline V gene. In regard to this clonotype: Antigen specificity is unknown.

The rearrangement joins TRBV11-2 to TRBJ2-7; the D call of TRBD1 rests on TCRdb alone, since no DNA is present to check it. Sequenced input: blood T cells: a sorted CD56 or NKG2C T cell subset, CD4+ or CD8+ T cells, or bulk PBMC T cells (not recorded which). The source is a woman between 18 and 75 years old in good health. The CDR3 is CASSLVRDFPAYEQYF.